A single T cell receptor beta chain is shown here with its context. This entry comes from a study of blood T cell repertoires in COVID-19. Overall study context: Sources were T cells, B-cell-depleted T cells, or PBMCs; the material itself was cDNA or gDNA.

Enrollment of patients from Seattle took place during active infection, with longitudinal follow-up. The V end was cut by 1 base, the J end by 5 bases, with 9 bases between. The CDR3 has 14 residues. Looked up from germline, CDR1 is SGHNT and CDR2 is YYREEE (reference sequence). In the authors' workflow: Using reference gene primer amplification, nucleated cell counts were estimated. The repertoire was sequenced with immunoSEQ multiplex PCR; TCRdb's copy has only in-frame clones and lacks some. V, J and clone size derive from that table, while D and trimming were established from the DNA sequence. This table has 250,000 to 300,000 clones, roughly nine tenths appearing once.

V and J are TRBV5-4 and TRBJ2-2; unclear D gene. Sequencing was carried out using peripheral blood. The sequence came from a woman between 25 and 40 years old with COVID-19, enrolled during active disease. CDR3 amino acids: CASSLSPSTGELFF. The CDR3 bases are TGTGCCAGCAGCTTGTCCCCGAGTACCGGGGAGCTGTTTTTT.